This record looks at one T cell receptor (beta chain) sequence and its context. The V gene's germline CDR1 is MNHNS and CDR2 SASEGT. Trimming pared 1 base from V and 7 bases from J, leaving 8 bases between. This CDR3 has 12 amino acids. The record originates from a study of T cell changes during pregnancy in multiple sclerosis. Profiling relied on immunoSEQ multiplex PCR, and the TCRdb table lists in-frame clones only, not all of them. Seen here are approximately 85,000 clones, about 95% observed once, and the top ten hold 2% to 3%. The material sequenced was peripheral blood, taken in the third trimester of pregnancy. This sequence was found in a female donor with multiple sclerosis, enrolled in a pregnancy study. V gene TRBV6-1 combines with J gene TRBJ2-7; D might be TRBD1 (5 bases). The CDR3 here is CASSEDRTEQYF. CDR3 nucleotides: TGTGCCAGCAGTGAAGACCGGACAGAGCAGTACTTC.